A few counts support the clone carrying this TCR beta chain. Its antigen remains unknown. The data belong to a study of cytomegalovirus exposure and HLA in healthy donors. Primers: 60 Vbeta forward and 13 Jbeta reverse. Assay: immunoSEQ multiplex PCR; the TCRdb copy retains only in-frame clones and omits some. The top ten hold around 0.53% of the sample, which has 90,000 to 95,000 clones, around three quarters seen once. Study results and caveats: Sequencing likely produced, as an artifact, a cluster of highly shared sequence variants. TRBV6-2, TRBV6-3 and some other V segments were unresolvable in 87-base-pair reads.

The CDR3 has 18 residues. Trimming shortened V by 4 bases and J by 1 base, and 22 bases separated the two germline ends. Germline V gene data show CDR1 as MGHDK and CDR2 as SYGVNS. The sequence came from a man between 25 and 39 years old in good health and CMV-seronegative. The sample taken for sequencing was PBMCs. The rearrangement links TRBV25-1 to TRBJ1-1, with D perhaps matching TRBD1 (5 bases). DNA for the CDR3: TGTGCCAGCAGTGGCGGGGGAACCCGGGGGAGTTGGAACACTGAAGCTTTCTTT. Translating it yields CASSGGGTRGSWNTEAFF.